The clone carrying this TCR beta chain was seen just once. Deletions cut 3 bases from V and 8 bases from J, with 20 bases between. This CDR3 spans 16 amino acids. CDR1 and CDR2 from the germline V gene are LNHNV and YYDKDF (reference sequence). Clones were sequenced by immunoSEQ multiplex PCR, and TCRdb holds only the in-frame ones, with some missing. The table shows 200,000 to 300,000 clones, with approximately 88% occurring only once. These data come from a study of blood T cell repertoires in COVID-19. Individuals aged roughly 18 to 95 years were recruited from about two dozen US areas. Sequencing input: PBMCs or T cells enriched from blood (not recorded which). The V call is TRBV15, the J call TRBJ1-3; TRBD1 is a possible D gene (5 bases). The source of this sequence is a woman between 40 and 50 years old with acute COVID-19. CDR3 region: CATSRSPGPRRDTIYF. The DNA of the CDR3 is TGTGCCACCAGCAGGTCCCCGGGACCCCGGAGGGACACCATATATTTT.